These 32 T cell receptor beta chains were all obtained from the same sample, sequenced in a study of blood T cell repertoires in COVID-19. Produced via immunoSEQ multiplex PCR; TCRdb's table is partial and in-frame only. The sample lists around 310,000 clones, 85% to 90% occurring once. Material for sequencing was PBMCs or T cells enriched from blood (not recorded which). These receptors were taken from a young woman who had recovered from COVID-19.

The V call is TRBV18, the J call TRBJ2-2; perhaps TRBD2 as D (5 bases). This CDR3 contains 15 residues. V was cut by 3 bases and J by 3 bases, with 11 bases left in between. From germline, CDR1 is KGHSH and CDR2 LQKENI. Written as DNA, the CDR3 is TGTGCCAGCTCACCGCTGAGAGCGGACACCGGGGAGCTGTTTTTT. Its translation: CASSPLRADTGELFF.

The chain carries TRBV7-9 and TRBJ2-7, with D maybe TRBD1 (5 bases). Trimming shortened V by 2 bases and J by 4 bases, and 6 bases separated the two germline ends. The CDR3 is 12 residues long. Germline loops: CDR1 SEHNR, CDR2 FQNEAQ (reference sequence). CDR3 bases: TGTGCCAGCAGCTTAAAGGGGTACGAGCAGTACTTC. It yields the protein CASSLKGYEQYF. Combining the CDR3 with reference TRBV7-9 and TRBJ2-7 gives the whole variable domain DTGVSQNPRHKITKRGQNVTFRCDPISEHNRLYWYRQTLGQGPEFLTYFQNEAQLEKSRLLSDRFSAERPKGSFSTLEIQRTEQGDSAMYLCASSLKGYEQYFGPGTRLTVT.

The chain recombines TRBV5-5 with TRBJ2-7, with 8 bases lining up with TRBD2. The CDR3 is made up of 14 amino acids. The germline gives CDR1 SGHKS, CDR2 YYEKEE (reference sequence). The junction had 1 base not matched to a gene; V was cut back by 0 bases and J by 2 bases. CDR3: CASSLASGPYEQYF. The CDR3 DNA sequence: TGTGCCAGCAGCTTGGCTAGCGGGCCCTACGAGCAGTACTTC. The variable domain in full, completed from reference TRBV5-5 and TRBJ2-7, reads DAGVTQSPTHLIKTRGQQVTLRCSPISGHKSVSWYQQVLGQGPQFIFQYYEKEERGRGNFPDRFSARQFPNYSSELNVNALLLGDSALYLCASSLASGPYEQYFGPGTRLTVT.

The CDR3 DNA is TGTGCCAGCAGCCAACAGGTTTCTAATGAAAAACTGTTTTTT. Its translation: CASSQQVSNEKLFF. The V and J genes are TRBV7-2 and TRBJ1-4; D is perhaps TRBD1 (5 bases). Trimming left V 5 bases short and J 3 bases short, with 10 bases between. There are 14 residues in the CDR3. Germline lookup yields CDR1 SGHTA and CDR2 FQGNSA. The variable domain in full, completed from reference TRBV7-2 and TRBJ1-4, reads GAGVSQSPSNKVTEKGKDVELRCDPISGHTALYWYRQSLGQGLEFLIYFQGNSAPDKSGLPSDRFSAERTGGSVSTLTIQRTQQEDSAVYLCASSQQVSNEKLFFGSGTQLSVL.

J is TRBJ1-3 and V is TRBV19, with TRBD1 as a possible D gene (5 bases). This CDR3 spans 13 amino acids. Germline values: CDR1 LNHDA, CDR2 SQIVND (reference sequence). The ends were cut back, 6 bases at V and 6 bases at J, with 12 bases in the middle. CDR3 amino acids: CASRGANVNTIYF. CDR3 sequence (DNA): TGTGCCAGTAGAGGGGCGAATGTAAACACCATATATTTT.

The chain uses TRBV28 and TRBJ1-5; perhaps TRBD1 as D (5 bases). The CDR3 contains 14 residues. CDR1 is MDHEN and CDR2 is SYDVKM in the germline V gene. Trimming removed 5 bases at V and 0 bases at J, with 8 bases between. CDR3 residues: CASSDQGSNQPQHF. The DNA for the CDR3 is TGTGCCAGCAGTGATCAGGGTAGCAATCAGCCCCAGCATTTT.

The rearrangement links TRBV6-5 to TRBJ1-2, with D hard to call. Germline V gene lookup returns CDR1 MNHEY and CDR2 SVGAGI. The CDR3 spans 13 residues. Trimming took off 8 bases at V and 8 bases at J, with 18 bases between the two ends. CDR3 sequence reads: CASRLNAGLGYTF. CDR3 nucleotide sequence: TGTGCCAGCCGGTTAAATGCGGGCTTAGGCTACACCTTC.

J is TRBJ2-1 and V is TRBV29-1; D not resolved. Trimming cost V 0 bases and J 2 bases, with 11 bases left between them. The germline V gene has CDR1 SQVTM and CDR2 ANQGSEA. The CDR3 sequence is 15 residues long. The CDR3 nucleotides are TGCAGCGTTGAAGATCTACTATCGGCCTACAATGAGCAGTTCTTC. It codes for CSVEDLLSAYNEQFF.

V and J are TRBV7-2 and TRBJ2-7; 8 bases line up with TRBD1. Trimming removed 1 base from V and 4 bases from J; junction bases left unmatched: 12. The CDR3 has 17 residues. The germline gives CDR1 SGHTA, CDR2 FQGNSA. The CDR3 nucleotides read TGTGCCAGCAGCTTAGATGGTTATTGGACAGGGCTATACGAGCAGTACTTC. Encoded protein: CASSLDGYWTGLYEQYF.

V and J are TRBV19 and TRBJ1-5; D perhaps matches TRBD1 (5 bases). The CDR3 runs 15 residues. Germline V gene data show CDR1 as LNHDA and CDR2 as SQIVND (reference sequence). The V end lost 3 bases, the J end lost 0 bases, and 9 bases lay between the germline ends. DNA of the CDR3: TGTGCCAGTAGTATGGGGGGGGGTAGCAATCAGCCCCAGCATTTT. This sequence encodes CASSMGGGSNQPQHF.

The chain carries TRBV28 and TRBJ2-7, with a tentative D call TRBD2 (6 bases). This CDR3 has 14 amino acids. Germline loops: CDR1 MDHEN, CDR2 SYDVKM. Trimming left V 6 bases short and J 3 bases short, with 15 bases between. This chain's CDR3 is CASRVPGLDYEQYF. CDR3 nucleotides: TGTGCCAGCAGGGTCCCGGGACTTGACTACGAGCAGTACTTC.

V and J are TRBV24-1 and TRBJ1-2; 7 bases are a match to TRBD1. Germline CDR1 is KGHDR and CDR2 is SFDVKD. CDR3 length: 15 amino acids. The V and J ends lost 3 bases and 6 bases, in that order; junction bases with no gene match: 9. The CDR3 spells CATSDPYRGQDGYTF. CDR3 nucleotide sequence: TGTGCCACCAGTGATCCCTACAGGGGCCAGGATGGCTACACCTTC.

The chain recombines TRBV15 with TRBJ1-5; 9 positions match TRBD1. Per the germline V gene, CDR1 is LNHNV and CDR2 is YYDKDF (reference sequence). The V segment lost 8 bases and the J segment 5 bases; nucleotides outside the gene matches: 10. This CDR3 comprises 15 residues. CDR3 loop: CATRQGVEEHQPQHF. CDR3 nucleotides: TGTGCCACCCGACAGGGGGTTGAGGAACATCAGCCCCAGCATTTT.

This chain joins TRBV2 and TRBJ2-2, with 8 bases that match TRBD2. The length of the CDR3 is 15 residues. Looked up from germline, CDR1 is SNHLY and CDR2 is FYNNEI. Trimming cost V 5 bases and J 5 bases; bases outside gene matches: 7. CDR3 DNA sequence: TGTGCCAGCAGTAAAAGCGGGAGAGGAACCGGGGAGCTGTTTTTT. Translating gives CASSKSGRGTGELFF.

The chain combines TRBV28 with TRBJ2-2; D is perhaps TRBD2 (6 bases). The ends were cut back, 6 bases at V and 5 bases at J, with 22 bases in the middle. Germline V lookup: CDR1 MDHEN, CDR2 SYDVKM. The CDR3 has 17 amino acids. CDR3 DNA: TGTGCCAGCAGCCCCTTGGGGGGTGAGGTTGAAACCGGGGAGCTGTTTTTT. The encoded protein is CASSPLGGEVETGELFF. Combining the CDR3 with reference TRBV28 and TRBJ2-2 gives the whole variable domain DVKVTQSSRYLVKRTGEKVFLECVQDMDHENMFWYRQDPGLGLRLIYFSYDVKMKEKGDIPEGYSVSREKKERFSLILESASTNQTSMYLCASSPLGGEVETGELFFGEGSRLTVL.

This sequence joins TRBV5-1 and TRBJ2-1; 10 positions match TRBD1. Germline loops: CDR1 SGHRS, CDR2 YFSETQ. The CDR3 has 17 amino acids. V lost 1 base and J lost 4; bases outside the gene matches: 8. In DNA, the CDR3 is TGCGCCAGCAGCTTGTTCTCCGGGACAGGGGTTTACAATGAGCAGTTCTTC. It specifies CASSLFSGTGVYNEQFF. Drawing the rest from reference TRBV5-1 and TRBJ2-1, the complete variable domain is KAGVTQTPRYLIKTRGQQVTLSCSPISGHRSVSWYQQTPGQGLQFLFEYFSETQRNKGNFPGRFSGRQFSNSRSEMNVSTLELGDSALYLCASSLFSGTGVYNEQFFGPGTRLTVL.

This chain links TRBV20-1 with TRBJ1-1, with D maybe TRBD1 (5 bases). The CDR3 is 11 amino acids. Germline lookup yields CDR1 DFQATT and CDR2 SNEGSKA (reference sequence). V shed 5 bases and J shed 4 bases, with 8 bases lying between them. The CDR3 sequence: CSASTGTEAFF. As DNA, the CDR3 is TGCAGTGCTTCAACAGGCACTGAAGCTTTCTTT.

The V gene is TRBV11-3, the J gene TRBJ1-2; D is possibly TRBD1 (6 bases). Germline V CDR1 and CDR2: SGHNT, YENEEA. Trimming stripped 5 bases from V and 5 bases from J, with 9 bases between. The CDR3 contains 12 residues. This chain's CDR3 is CASSNQGYGYTF. The CDR3 nucleotides read TGTGCCAGCAGCAACCAGGGGTATGGCTACACCTTC. Supplemented by reference TRBV11-3 and TRBJ1-2, the full variable domain reads EAGVVQSPRYKIIEKKQPVAFWCNPISGHNTLYWYLQNLGQGPELLIRYENEEAVDDSQLPKDRFSAERLKGVDSTLKIQPAELGDSAVYLCASSNQGYGYTFGSGTRLTVV.

This clone was seen just once. The genes are TRBV19 and TRBJ2-2; 9 bases map to TRBD1. Germline values: CDR1 LNHDA, CDR2 SQIVND (reference sequence). This CDR3 is built from 12 residues. V dropped 11 bases and J dropped 5; count of bases not matched to a gene: 3. The CDR3 spells CAGQGRTGELFF. DNA for the CDR3: TGTGCCGGACAGGGGCGAACCGGGGAGCTGTTTTTT.

The chain uses TRBV5-1 and TRBJ2-7; 10 bases are a match to TRBD1. The CDR3 length is 15 residues. V lost 4 bases and J lost 5; bases outside the gene matches: 9. Germline V gene lookup returns CDR1 SGHRS and CDR2 YFSETQ. CDR3 in DNA: TGCGCCAGCAGCCCCCTTGAGACAGGGGGCCACGAGCAGTACTTC. Its translation: CASSPLETGGHEQYF.

The chain is built from TRBV28 and TRBJ1-5, with D hard to call. CDR3 length: 16 residues. Germline CDR1 and CDR2: MDHEN and SYDVKM. Deletions cut 9 bases from V and 0 bases from J, with 18 bases between. CDR3 DNA: TGTGCCAGTTCTGACCGCGGCAGTTATAGCAATCAGCCCCAGCATTTT. It is translated as CASSDRGSYSNQPQHF.

The chain employs TRBV24-1 and TRBJ2-1, with D possibly matching TRBD2 (6 bases). Per the germline V gene, CDR1 is KGHDR and CDR2 is SFDVKD. This CDR3 spans 14 amino acids. The germline V and J ends were trimmed by 6 bases and 0 bases, with 8 bases remaining between them. CDR3 coding DNA: TGTGCCACCAGTTACGGGAGCTCCTACAATGAGCAGTTCTTC. This gives the protein CATSYGSSYNEQFF.

This sequence joins TRBV10-3 and TRBJ2-3, with 7 bases lining up with TRBD2. V was pared by 10 bases and J by 3 bases, with 16 bases of the junction left unmatched. This CDR3 is 16 amino acids long. CDR1 is ENHRY and CDR2 is SYGVKD in the germline V gene. This CDR3 is CATGGSGNTGTDTQYF. Written as DNA, the CDR3 is TGTGCCACCGGAGGGAGCGGGAACACGGGAACAGATACGCAGTATTTT.

Note on this clone: The same CDR3 is also encoded by other DNA sequences in this sample. V gene TRBV6-5 combines with J gene TRBJ2-7, with 12 nucleotides matching TRBD1. CDR3 length: 15 amino acids. Trimming cost V 0 bases and J 4 bases; bases outside gene matches: 1. Germline values: CDR1 MNHEY, CDR2 SVGAGI. CDR3 sequence reads: CASSYSGQGAYEQYF. As DNA, the CDR3 is TGTGCCAGCAGTTACTCGGGACAGGGGGCTTACGAGCAGTACTTC.

The chain links TRBV24-1 to TRBJ1-1, with D perhaps matching TRBD1 (5 bases). Germline V gives CDR1 KGHDR, CDR2 SFDVKD. Trimming stripped 3 bases from V and 5 bases from J, with 15 bases between. This CDR3 has 15 residues. CDR3 sequence (DNA): TGTGCCACCAGTGATAGCGGGACGCGGGGGACTGAAGCTTTCTTT. This translates into CATSDSGTRGTEAFF.

The rearrangement joins TRBV6-4 to TRBJ2-1; 7 nucleotides align to TRBD2. The CDR3 totals 14 residues. Germline loops: CDR1 MRHNA, CDR2 SNTAGT. V was pared by 3 bases and J by 6 bases, with 5 bases of the junction left unmatched. CDR3 DNA: TGTGCCAGCAGTGATTGGGGAGGGACCAATGAGCAGTTCTTC. It codes for CASSDWGGTNEQFF.

J is TRBJ1-1 and V is TRBV4-2, with 8 bases matching TRBD1. Germline trimming cut 4 bases from V and 3 bases from J; bases unmatched to any gene: 4. CDR1 is LGHNA, CDR2 YNFKEQ, per germline. There are 14 residues in the CDR3. The CDR3 reads CASSPDRGHTEAFF. In DNA form, the CDR3 reads TGTGCCAGCAGCCCTGACAGGGGCCACACTGAAGCTTTCTTT.

This clone was counted once. The genes are TRBV6-5 and TRBJ2-7, with 9 bases aligning to TRBD1. V gave up 6 bases and J gave up 2 bases; unmatched junction bases: 2. This CDR3 contains 13 residues. Germline V gene data show CDR1 as MNHEY and CDR2 as SVGAGI. The CDR3, as DNA: TGTGCCAGCAGCAGGACAGGGGCCTACGAGCAGTACTTC. It yields the protein CASSRTGAYEQYF.

V and J are TRBV20-1 and TRBJ2-4; weak D call: TRBD2 (6 bases). V was cut by 3 bases and J by 0 bases, with 12 bases left in between. The CDR3 runs to 15 residues. From germline, CDR1 is DFQATT and CDR2 SNEGSKA (reference sequence). This CDR3 is CSASSGTIAKNIQYF. CDR3 DNA: TGCAGTGCTAGTAGCGGCACTATAGCCAAAAACATTCAGTACTTC.

V gene TRBV6-1 combines with J gene TRBJ1-1; D not resolved. This CDR3 has 15 residues. The germline V gene has CDR1 MNHNS and CDR2 SASEGT. V lost 3 bases and J lost 0, with 11 bases in between. The CDR3 loop is CASSDFRQVNTEAFF. CDR3 in DNA: TGTGCCAGCAGTGATTTTCGGCAGGTGAACACTGAAGCTTTCTTT.

A few counts support this clone. The chain joins TRBV5-5 to TRBJ1-3; D call uncertain. In germline, CDR1 is SGHKS, CDR2 YYEKEE (reference sequence). This CDR3 region has 16 residues. V was clipped by 1 base and J by 1 base, with 12 bases between them. The CDR3 loop reads CASSLPGWVSGNTIYF. The CDR3 DNA reads as TGTGCCAGCAGCTTGCCGGGTTGGGTGTCTGGAAACACCATATATTTT.

The chain joins TRBV5-4 to TRBJ2-1; D is undetermined. Germline-derived CDR1 and CDR2 are SGHNT and YYREEE (reference sequence). The V gene lost 1 base and the J gene lost 0 bases, with 8 bases spanning the gap. CDR3 length: 15 residues. The CDR3 region is CASSLSVSSYNEQFF. CDR3 coding DNA: TGTGCCAGCAGCTTGTCCGTCAGCTCCTACAATGAGCAGTTCTTC.